This T cell receptor (beta chain) was captured by sequencing in a study of shared clonotypes between healthy human individuals. Study-wide results and caveats: Unshared clonotypes carried lower generation probabilities than those common to all four donors. In this cohort, only blood was sampled, and tissue repertoires likely differ.

The naive CD8 subset, CD45RO-negative cells positively selected for CCR7, excluded terminally differentiated effector memory CD45RA+ cells. The CDR3 consists of 16 residues. The trim removed 2 bases at V and 5 bases at J, leaving 11 bases unmatched. Germline CDR1 and CDR2: ENHRY and SYGVKD. The assay was immunoSEQ multiplex PCR, and TCRdb's table has in-frame clones only and misses some. The repertoire has approximately 2,200,000 clones, roughly 91% of them found once; the top ten carry about 1.8%. As for this clone: Its antigen is unknown.

The sequencing input was naive CD8+ T cells from PBMCs. This rearrangement joins TRBV10-3 to TRBJ2-5; 7 bases map to TRBD1. This clonotype was sampled from a man in his late teens or twenties in good health. Some clones in this sample may be carry-over from other donors' samples. Here the CDR3 reads CAISEDRVLARETQYF. The CDR3 DNA reads as TGTGCCATCAGTGAGGACAGGGTCCTAGCAAGGGAGACCCAGTACTTC.